These 16 T cell receptor beta chains share one sample of origin, sequenced in a study of OX40 agonist ivuxolimab in advanced cancers. TCRdb's copy holds only in-frame clones and misses some; the assay was immunoSEQ multiplex PCR. The sample has 78,000 or so clones, 86% seen once. The material was CD4+ or CD8+ T cells sorted from blood, obtained in a trial of the OX40 agonist ivuxolimab. These receptor sequences come from an adult with an advanced solid tumor such as melanoma, head and neck, liver or kidney cancer.

This chain connects TRBV19 to TRBJ2-7; unclear D gene. The CDR3 extends over 12 amino acids. Germline-derived CDR1 and CDR2 are LNHDA and SQIVND (reference sequence). Trimming left V 1 base short and J 6 bases short, with 7 bases between. CDR3 in DNA: TGTGCCAGTAGTATAGTAGGAGCCGAGCAGTACTTC. As protein: CASSIVGAEQYF.

The CDR3 coding sequence is TGTGCCAGCTCACCAAGCCTAGCGGGAGGGCCGGACACCGGGGAGCTGTTTTTT. Its translation: CASSPSLAGGPDTGELFF. The chain has TRBV18 and TRBJ2-2, with 12 bases identical to TRBD2. The CDR3 spans 18 residues. V shed 2 bases, J shed 3 bases, and the junction held 7 bases outside the gene matches. Germline-derived CDR1 and CDR2 are KGHSH and LQKENI.

The chain joins TRBV2 to TRBJ2-5; D perhaps matches TRBD1 (6 bases). The CDR3 extends over 15 amino acids. Trimming left V 1 base short and J 5 bases short, with 14 bases between. Per the germline V gene, CDR1 is SNHLY and CDR2 is FYNNEI. In nucleotides, the CDR3 is TGTGCCAGCAGTGAAGTGACAGGATGGGGGGAGACCCAGTACTTC. The encoded protein is CASSEVTGWGETQYF.

In nucleotides, the CDR3 is TGTGCCAGCCGAGGGGACATCCCCGGAGGAGGGACTGAAGCTTTCTTT. Translation gives CASRGDIPGGGTEAFF. The V and J genes are TRBV19 and TRBJ1-1; a possible D gene is TRBD1 (6 bases). The ends were cut back, 9 bases at V and 5 bases at J, with 25 bases in the middle. The CDR3 extends over 16 amino acids. Germline CDR1 is LNHDA and CDR2 is SQIVND (reference sequence).

This clone was picked up a small number of times. The chain couples TRBV28 to TRBJ1-4, with D perhaps matching TRBD1 (5 bases). Germline assignment: CDR1 MDHEN and CDR2 SYDVKM. V lost 3 bases and J lost 0, with 11 bases in between. The CDR3 is made up of 16 amino acids. CDR3 sequence: CASSLGGAATNEKLFF. As DNA, the CDR3 is TGTGCCAGCAGTTTGGGTGGGGCGGCAACTAATGAAAAACTGTTTTTT.

The V gene is TRBV5-4, the J gene TRBJ2-6, with a tentative D call TRBD2 (5 bases). The CDR3 runs 15 residues. Germline loops: CDR1 SGHNT, CDR2 YYREEE (reference sequence). Trimming removed 2 bases from V and 2 bases from J, with 8 bases in between. CDR3 region: CASSLRGTGANVLTF. In DNA form, the CDR3 reads TGTGCCAGCAGCTTACGAGGGACTGGGGCCAACGTCCTGACTTTC.

This chain links TRBV7-6 with TRBJ2-4, with D hard to call. With 5 bases removed from V and 5 bases from J, the gap between germline ends came to 16 bases. The CDR3 runs to 15 residues. The germline V gene has CDR1 SGHVS and CDR2 FNYEAQ. DNA for the CDR3: TGTGCCAGCAGCCAGTCGGCAGGTGGCCAAAACATTCAGTACTTC. Translating it yields CASSQSAGGQNIQYF.

The rearrangement joins TRBV5-4 to TRBJ1-1; D is perhaps TRBD1 (6 bases). V was shortened by 2 bases and J by 6 bases, with 17 bases between the two germline ends. Per germline, CDR1 SGHNT and CDR2 YYREEE (reference sequence). This CDR3 is 15 amino acids long. CDR3 protein: CASSLGGRGKSEAFF. For the CDR3, the DNA is TGTGCCAGCAGCTTAGGGGGGCGGGGGAAATCTGAAGCTTTCTTT.

The J gene is TRBJ1-1, the V gene TRBV28; a weak D match, TRBD1 (6 bases). The V gene's germline CDR1 is MDHEN and CDR2 SYDVKM. CDR3 length: 13 residues. Trimming stripped 9 bases from V and 2 bases from J, with 13 bases between. This CDR3 is CASWRGGNTEAFF. DNA for the CDR3: TGTGCCAGTTGGAGGGGGGGAAACACTGAAGCTTTCTTT.

This chain links TRBV19 with TRBJ1-1, with D possibly matching TRBD1 (6 bases). This CDR3 comprises 14 residues. Germline V CDR1 and CDR2: LNHDA, SQIVND (reference sequence). V was trimmed by 5 bases and J by 4 bases, leaving 14 bases between them. CDR3 nucleotides: TGTGCCAGTAGTTCGCCCGACAGGCGCACTGAAGCTTTCTTT. Protein: CASSSPDRRTEAFF.

The chain combines TRBV30 with TRBJ1-3; the D is unclear. V lost 0 bases and J 6 bases, leaving 3 bases between the germline ends. The CDR3 consists of 11 residues. Germline CDR1 and CDR2: GTSNPN and SVGIG (reference sequence). The CDR3 DNA sequence: TGTGCCTGGAGTGTGGAAAACACCATATATTTT. Translated: CAWSVENTIYF.

V gene TRBV7-2 combines with J gene TRBJ2-7; no reliable D call. CDR1 is SGHTA, CDR2 FQGNSA, per germline. With 5 bases removed from V and 2 bases from J, the gap between germline ends came to 13 bases. The CDR3 extends over 14 amino acids. CDR3 sequence: CASSTEYLTYEQYF. The CDR3 DNA reads TGTGCCAGCAGCACCGAGTACCTAACCTACGAGCAGTACTTC.

The chain has TRBV9 and TRBJ2-5, with D possibly being TRBD1 (6 bases). CDR1 and CDR2 from the germline V gene are SGDLS and YYNGEE. This CDR3 contains 13 residues. V lost 3 bases and J lost 5, with 11 bases in between. The CDR3 sequence: CASSAGGSETQYF. The DNA for the CDR3 is TGTGCCAGCAGCGCTGGGGGCTCGGAGACCCAGTACTTC.

The genes are TRBV11-2 and TRBJ2-5; no clear D. This CDR3 is 16 amino acids long. Germline V gene lookup returns CDR1 SGHAT and CDR2 FQNNGV. Trimming cost V 3 bases and J 5 bases, with 19 bases left between them. The CDR3 nucleotides read TGTGCCAGCAGCTTTCGCGGCCGAATTGACGGGGAGACCCAGTACTTC. It specifies CASSFRGRIDGETQYF. The full variable domain, its missing parts supplied by reference TRBV11-2 and TRBJ2-5, is EAGVAQSPRYKIIEKRQSVAFWCNPISGHATLYWYQQILGQGPKLLIQFQNNGVVDDSQLPKDRFSAERLKGVDSTLKIQPAKLEDSAVYLCASSFRGRIDGETQYFGPGTRLLVL.

With regard to this clone: One end of the junction does not line up with germline, which may come from a read error. J is TRBJ2-3 and V is TRBV5-1, with 9 bases lining up with TRBD1. Germline V gene lookup returns CDR1 SGHRS and CDR2 YFSETQ. CDR3 size: 15 residues. The DNA of the CDR3 is TGCGCCAACAGCTTTTTCGGACAGGGGACAGATACGCAGTATTTT. Translation gives CANSFFGQGTDTQYF.

This clone was observed a single time. The gene calls are TRBV5-4 and TRBJ2-7; tentatively, D is TRBD2 (6 bases). V lost 4 bases, J lost 6 bases, and 20 bases lay in between. The CDR3 length is 15 residues. CDR1 SGHNT and CDR2 YYREEE come from the germline V gene (reference sequence). The CDR3, as DNA: TGTGCCAGCAGCCAAAGGCAACCTATGGGGGGCGAGCAGTACTTC. It translates to CASSQRQPMGGEQYF.